One sample yielded the 5 T cell receptor beta chains listed below, sequenced in a study of T-cell memory formation after mild COVID-19. MiXCR, applied by TCRdb to the 5' RACE reads, yields one record per CDR3 protein. This sample has about 440,000 distinct CDR3 sequences, with 15% to 20% found just once. What was sequenced was PBMCs or a T cell subset sorted from them (not recorded which). These receptors came from an adult woman who had mild COVID-19 (a few samples of this study predate the infection). Cell type and time point are not known.

This clonotype occurred a few times. The genes are TRBV6-2 or TRBV6-3 and TRBJ2-3, with D uncertain. Trimming took off 2 bases at V and 5 bases at J, with 8 bases between the two ends. The CDR3 runs 13 residues. Germline V gene sequence: CDR1 MNHEY, CDR2 SVGEGT. The CDR3 DNA reads as TGTGCCAGCAGTTACGGGTTGGTAGATACGCAGTATTTT. Protein sequence: CASSYGLVDTQYF.

The sample holds a few counts of this clonotype. The J gene is TRBJ1-1, the V gene TRBV6-5, with D maybe TRBD1 (6 bases). The CDR3 covers 15 residues. The V end lost 7 bases, the J end lost 4 bases, and 19 bases lay between the germline ends. CDR1 MNHEY and CDR2 SVGAGI come from the germline V gene. The CDR3 loop reads CASTRSGGRGTEAFF. DNA of the CDR3: TGTGCCAGCACCCGTTCGGGGGGCAGGGGCACTGAAGCTTTCTTT.

This chain links TRBV2 with TRBJ2-2, with TRBD1 matching 9 bases. CDR1 is SNHLY and CDR2 is FYNNEI in the germline V gene. Unmatched junction bases numbered 6, after V lost 9 bases and J lost 7 bases. The CDR3 length is 13 residues. CDR3 sequence reads: CARTGGAGGELFF. In DNA, the CDR3 is TGTGCCAGAACAGGGGGCGCGGGCGGGGAGCTGTTTTTT.

This CDR3 reads CASSILGELGQFF. Here the CDR3 DNA reads TGTGCCAGCAGCATCCTCGGGGAACTAGGGCAGTTCTTC. The chain links TRBV7-3 to TRBJ2-1, with D possibly matching TRBD2 (5 bases). V dropped 5 bases and J dropped 12 bases, with 17 bases sitting between them. Looked up from germline, CDR1 is SGHTA and CDR2 is FQGTGA. CDR3 size: 13 residues.

The CDR3 DNA is TGCGCCAGCAGCGGCCCTAGCGGGGGGGCCTTTCCGGGCGGGGAGCTGTTTTTT. It encodes CASSGPSGGAFPGGELFF. The gene calls are TRBV5-1 and TRBJ2-2, with 12 bases aligning to TRBD2. CDR1 and CDR2 from the germline V gene are SGHRS and YFSETQ. Trimming cost V 4 bases and J 7 bases; bases outside gene matches: 14. This CDR3 comprises 18 residues.